This TCR beta chain was retrieved from a study of cytomegalovirus exposure and HLA in healthy donors. The CDR3 has 14 residues. CDR1 is SGHTA and CDR2 is FQGNSA in the germline V gene. PCR involved 60 Vbeta and 13 Jbeta primers. The method was immunoSEQ multiplex PCR; TCRdb's version includes in-frame clones alone and lacks a portion of them. The sample has around 74,000 clones; around 80% are singletons. Study conclusions and caveats: Within a later analysis, the majority of CMV-associated TCR beta chains appeared HLA-restricted. TCR beta chains numbering more than 150 were designated cytomegalovirus-associated. It emerged from a later analysis that several of the most significant clusters appeared to be linked to common viral pathogens.

About this clone: Antigen specificity is unknown.

Sequenced sample: PBMCs. This rearrangement joins TRBV7-2 to TRBJ2-5, with no clear D. The DNA end is a closer match to TRBJ2-7, so the J assignment may be wrong. The origin of this receptor is a man younger than 45 in good health and CMV-seronegative. CDR3: CASSPVAASYEQYF. CDR3 bases: TGTGCCAGCAGTCCTGTGGCGGCCTCCTACGAGCAGTACTTC.